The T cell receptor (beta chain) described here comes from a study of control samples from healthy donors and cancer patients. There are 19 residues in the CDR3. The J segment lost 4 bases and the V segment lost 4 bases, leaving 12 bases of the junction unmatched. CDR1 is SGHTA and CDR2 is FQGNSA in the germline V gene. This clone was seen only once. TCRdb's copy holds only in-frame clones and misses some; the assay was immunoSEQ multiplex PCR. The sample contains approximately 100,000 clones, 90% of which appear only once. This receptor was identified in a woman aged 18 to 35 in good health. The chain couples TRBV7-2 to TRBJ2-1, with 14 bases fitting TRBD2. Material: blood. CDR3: CASSSWGTSGGLGYNEQFF. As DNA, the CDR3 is TGTGCCAGCAGCTCTTGGGGGACTAGCGGGGGTTTGGGATACAATGAGCAGTTCTTC.